This T cell receptor (beta chain) was recovered during a study of T cells in Graves' hyperthyroidism and ophthalmopathy. Authors of the study amplified TCR beta CDR3 regions from RNA transcripts. The HTBI primer set drove a first-round RT-PCR of the TCR CDR3. TCRdb reprocessed the multiplex PCR reads via MiXCR and lists one record per CDR3 protein. Altogether a few hundred thousand distinct CDR3 sequences are present, 15% being singletons, with the ten largest covering about 30%. This CDR3 has 15 amino acids. Trimming pared 2 bases from V and 0 bases from J, leaving 8 bases between. Germline CDR1 ENHRY, CDR2 SYGVKD.

The chain employs TRBV10-3 and TRBJ2-1, with D uncertain. The receptor was isolated from a woman in her 30s with Graves' hyperthyroidism. The sample comprised blood. The CDR3: CAISERTSSYNEQFF. CDR3 coding DNA: TGTGCCATCAGTGAGAGGACGTCCTCCTACAATGAGCAGTTCTTC.